Below, 14 T cell receptor beta chains from the same sample are listed, as sequenced in a study of human T cells and chemical hapten exposure. TCRdb re-derived calls from the RACE reads in MiXCR, one entry per CDR3 protein. The sample contains over 70,000 distinct CDR3 sequences, 14% of which appear only once. Sample time point: pre-sensitization, week 0. Treatment here: therapeutic diphenylcyclopropenone sensitization with weekly scalp DPC. The sequenced sample was whole blood, obtained in connection with sensitization to the hapten diphenylcyclopropenone (DPC). These receptors were taken from a woman aged 50 to 65 with alopecia areata. Some clones in this sample may be carry-over from other donors' samples.

This rearrangement joins TRBV4-2 to TRBJ2-1, with D possibly being TRBD1 or TRBD2 (5 bases each). V lost 0 bases and J lost 5, with 14 bases in between. The germline V gene has CDR1 LGHNA and CDR2 YNFKEQ. This CDR3 comprises 16 residues. This CDR3 is CASSQDWVGTNNEQFF. CDR3 nucleotides: TGTGCCAGCAGCCAAGATTGGGTAGGGACCAACAATGAGCAGTTCTTC.

The genes are TRBV3-1 and TRBJ2-5; no clear D. Looked up from germline, CDR1 is LGHDT and CDR2 is YNNKEL (reference sequence). Trimming left V 4 bases short and J 5 bases short, with 5 bases between. CDR3 length: 11 amino acids. The CDR3 reads CASSRMETQYF. Written as DNA, the CDR3 is TGTGCCAGCAGCCGCATGGAGACCCAGTACTTC.

This clonotype was observed many times. V gene TRBV28 combines with J gene TRBJ2-7; D could derive from TRBD1 or TRBD2 (6 bases each). The length of the CDR3 is 13 residues. The germline gives CDR1 MDHEN, CDR2 SYDVKM. Between the trimmed V and J ends, which lost 5 bases and 7 bases, there was a span of 15 bases. The CDR3 DNA is TGTGCCAGCAGTCGCGGGACAAAACTGGAGCAGTACTTC. Protein: CASSRGTKLEQYF.

This clonotype occurred a few times. V is TRBV27 and J is TRBJ1-1; no clear D gene. In germline, CDR1 is MNHEY, CDR2 SMNVEV (reference sequence). Between the trimmed V and J ends, which lost 0 bases and 9 bases, there was a span of 14 bases. This CDR3 region has 14 residues. This chain's CDR3 is CASSLSFVDLKAFF. CDR3 DNA: TGTGCCAGCAGTTTATCATTCGTAGACCTAAAAGCTTTCTTT.

The chain links TRBV10-3 to TRBJ2-1; 7 nucleotides line up with TRBD1. This CDR3 has 12 residues. Germline V CDR1 and CDR2: ENHRY, SYGVKD. The V gene end was trimmed by 2 bases and the J gene end by 11 bases; junction bases not matched to a gene: 3. CDR3 sequence (DNA): TGTGCCATCAGTGAGGGGACAGCGAAGCAGTTCTTC. Protein sequence: CAISEGTAKQFF.

The J gene is TRBJ2-1, the V gene TRBV20-1, with TRBD2 identical over 12 bases. CDR3 length equals 15 residues. V lost 6 bases to trimming and J lost 6 bases; unmatched junction nucleotides: 9. The germline V gene encodes CDR1 DFQATT and CDR2 SNEGSKA (reference sequence). Here the CDR3 reads CSANLAGGTFNEQFF. In DNA form, the CDR3 reads TGCAGTGCCAATCTAGCGGGAGGGACGTTCAATGAGCAGTTCTTC.

The V gene is TRBV12-3 or TRBV12-4, the J gene TRBJ2-7; D is unclear. The CDR3 runs to 12 residues. V gave up 3 bases and J gave up 6 bases, with 9 bases separating them. CDR3 residues: CASSFNSPEQYF. CDR3 DNA: TGTGCCAGCAGTTTTAACAGCCCCGAGCAGTACTTC.

The chain has TRBV2 and TRBJ1-5, with 9 bases identical to TRBD1. Germline-derived CDR1 and CDR2 are SNHLY and FYNNEI. The CDR3 runs to 16 residues. The trim removed 4 bases at V and 6 bases at J, leaving 10 bases unmatched. The CDR3 DNA follows: TGTGCCAGCAGTGCCTCCGGGACAGGGACACGTCAGCCCCAGCATTTT. Translating gives CASSASGTGTRQPQHF.

This clonotype was seen ten or more times. The genes are TRBV10-3 and TRBJ2-1, with D hard to call. The germline V gene has CDR1 ENHRY and CDR2 SYGVKD. The ends were cut back, 3 bases at V and 4 bases at J, with 13 bases in the middle. This CDR3 is built from 15 residues. The CDR3 spells CAISDFSSKYNEQFF. The CDR3 bases are TGTGCCATCAGTGATTTTAGCAGTAAGTACAATGAGCAGTTCTTC.

A few counts support this clonotype. J is TRBJ2-1 and V is TRBV11-2; D possibly corresponds to TRBD2 (6 bases). V gave up 0 bases and J gave up 9 bases, with 18 bases separating them. This CDR3 is built from 16 residues. Germline CDR1 SGHAT, CDR2 FQNNGV. The CDR3 region has the DNA TGTGCCAGCAGCTTAGATGCGGCCGGAATGGGGGGTGAGCAGTTCTTC. As protein: CASSLDAAGMGGEQFF.

DNA of the CDR3: TGTGCCAGCAGTTTTCTAGGGTTAAGCAATCAGCCCCAGCATTTT. It translates to CASSFLGLSNQPQHF. This rearrangement joins TRBV28 to TRBJ1-5; D gene uncertain. The germline gives CDR1 MDHEN, CDR2 SYDVKM. This CDR3 is built from 15 residues. With 3 bases removed from V and 1 base from J, the gap between germline ends came to 10 bases. The whole variable domain, remainder taken from reference TRBV28 and TRBJ1-5, is DVKVTQSSRYLVKRTGEKVFLECVQDMDHENMFWYRQDPGLGLRLIYFSYDVKMKEKGDIPEGYSVSREKKERFSLILESASTNQTSMYLCASSFLGLSNQPQHFGDGTRLSIL.

This sequence joins TRBV5-5 and TRBJ2-1, with no clear D. Trimming removed 0 bases at V and 5 bases at J, with 12 bases between. CDR1 and CDR2 from the germline V gene are SGHKS and YYEKEE (reference sequence). CDR3 length: 15 amino acids. CDR3 nucleotides: TGTGCCAGCAGCTTGGAGAGAACGGCTCACAATGAGCAGTTCTTC. Protein product: CASSLERTAHNEQFF. The whole variable domain, remainder taken from reference TRBV5-5 and TRBJ2-1, is DAGVTQSPTHLIKTRGQQVTLRCSPISGHKSVSWYQQVLGQGPQFIFQYYEKEERGRGNFPDRFSARQFPNYSSELNVNALLLGDSALYLCASSLERTAHNEQFFGPGTRLTVL.

Written as DNA, the CDR3 is TGTGCCAGCAGTATGGGGATCGGGACAGCCACTGAAGCTTTCTTT. It translates to CASSMGIGTATEAFF. V and J are TRBV28 and TRBJ1-1, with 7 bases that match TRBD1. This CDR3 region has 15 residues. J lost 4 bases, V lost 5 bases, and 10 bases had no gene match. From germline, CDR1 is MDHEN and CDR2 SYDVKM.

This clonotype was detected a few times. This chain uses TRBV30 with TRBJ1-5; no clear D gene. From germline, CDR1 is GTSNPN and CDR2 SVGIG (reference sequence). This CDR3 is 15 amino acids long. V lost 1 base to trimming and J lost 2 bases, with 12 bases between them. The CDR3 DNA sequence: TGTGCCTGGAGTGCGGGATTGTCTGGCAATCAGCCCCAGCATTTT. Translated: CAWSAGLSGNQPQHF.